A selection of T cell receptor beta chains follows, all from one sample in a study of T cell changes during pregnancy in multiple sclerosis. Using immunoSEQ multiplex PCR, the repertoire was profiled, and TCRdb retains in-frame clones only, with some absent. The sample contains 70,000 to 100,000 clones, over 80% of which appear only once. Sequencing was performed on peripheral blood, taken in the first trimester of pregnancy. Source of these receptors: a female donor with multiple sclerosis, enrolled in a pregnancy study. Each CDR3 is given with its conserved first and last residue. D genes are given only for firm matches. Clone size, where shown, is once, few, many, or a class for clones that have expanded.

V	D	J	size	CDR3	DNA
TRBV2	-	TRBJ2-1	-	CASSPSNEQFF	TGTGCCAGCAGCCCGAGCAATGAGCAGTTCTTC
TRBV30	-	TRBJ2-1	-	CAWSSGTSNNEQFF	TGTGCCTGGAGTTCCGGGACTTCTAACAATGAGCAGTTCTTC
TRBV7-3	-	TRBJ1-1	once	CASSLDGAANTEAFF	TGTGCCAGCAGCTTAGATGGGGCGGCGAACACTGAAGCTTTCTTT
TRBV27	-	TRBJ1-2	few	CASSLSGAEGYTF	TGTGCCAGCAGTTTATCAGGGGCGGAAGGCTACACCTTC
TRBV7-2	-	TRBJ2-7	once	CASSFYATYEQYF	TGTGCCAGCAGCTTTTACGCTACCTACGAGCAGTACTTC
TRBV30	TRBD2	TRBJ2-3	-	CAWAPIAGGRDTQYF	TGTGCCTGGGCCCCGATAGCGGGGGGGCGCGATACGCAGTATTTT
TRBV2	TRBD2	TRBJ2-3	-	CASSDSGGAADTQYF	TGTGCCAGCAGTGACAGCGGGGGGGCAGCAGATACGCAGTATTTT
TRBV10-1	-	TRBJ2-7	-	CASSEGVYEQYF	TGCGCCAGCAGTGAGGGAGTCTACGAGCAGTACTTC
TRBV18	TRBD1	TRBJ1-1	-	CASSPGQVNTEAFF	TGTGCCAGCTCACCGGGACAGGTGAACACTGAAGCTTTCTTT
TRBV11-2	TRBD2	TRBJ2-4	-	CASSFGRGRSQYF	TGTGCCAGCAGCTTTGGGAGGGGAAGGTCTCAGTACTTC
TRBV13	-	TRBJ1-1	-	CASSPTTGGSTTEAFF	TGTGCCAGCAGTCCAACGACCGGGGGATCGACCACTGAAGCTTTCTTT
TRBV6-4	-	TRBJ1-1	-	CASSDRSNTEAFF	TGTGCCAGCAGTGACCGGTCGAACACTGAAGCTTTCTTT
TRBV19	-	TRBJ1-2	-	CASSRDTGYGYTF	TGTGCCAGTAGTCGGGACACGGGCTATGGCTACACCTTC
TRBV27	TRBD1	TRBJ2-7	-	CASRRDRAHYEQYF	TGTGCCAGCAGGCGGGACAGGGCCCACTACGAGCAGTACTTC
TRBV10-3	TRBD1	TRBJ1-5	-	CATGQGVQPQHF	TGTGCCACCGGACAGGGGGTTCAGCCCCAGCATTTT
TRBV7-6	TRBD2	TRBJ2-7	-	CASSLAGGNFEQYF	TGTGCCAGCAGCCTAGCGGGGGGGAACTTCGAGCAGTACTTC
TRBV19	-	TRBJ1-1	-	CASSITVNTEAFF	TGTGCCAGTAGTATCACAGTGAACACTGAAGCTTTCTTT
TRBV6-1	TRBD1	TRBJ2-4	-	CASTQGALAKNIQYF	TGTGCCAGCACCCAGGGGGCCTTAGCCAAAAACATTCAGTACTTC
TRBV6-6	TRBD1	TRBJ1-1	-	CASRPTGGGTEAFF	TGTGCCAGCAGACCCACAGGGGGCGGTACTGAAGCTTTCTTT
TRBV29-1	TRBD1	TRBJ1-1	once	CSAKTGLDTEAFF	TGCAGCGCCAAGACAGGGTTGGACACTGAAGCTTTCTTT
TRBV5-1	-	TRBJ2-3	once	CASSPGTWPDTQYF	TGCGCCAGCAGCCCTGGGACTTGGCCAGATACGCAGTATTTT
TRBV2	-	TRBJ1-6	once	CASRVHAGSPLHF	TGTGCCAGCAGGGTCCATGCGGGTTCACCCCTCCACTTT
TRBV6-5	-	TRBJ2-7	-	CASRTTGYEQYF	TGTGCCAGCAGAACGACAGGTTACGAGCAGTACTTC
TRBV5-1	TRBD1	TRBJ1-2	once	CASSLDRDDYYGYTF	TGCGCCAGCAGCTTAGACAGGGACGATTACTATGGCTACACCTTC
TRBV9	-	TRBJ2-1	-	CASSVGGGERYNEQFF	TGTGCCAGCAGCGTAGGGGGCGGGGAGAGGTACAATGAGCAGTTCTTC
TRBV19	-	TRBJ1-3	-	CASIRRPQGGGNTIYF	TGTGCCAGTATCCGCCGCCCGCAGGGAGGAGGAAACACCATATATTTT
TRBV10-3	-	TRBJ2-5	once	CAISEVGTQGPETQYF	TGTGCCATCAGTGAAGTGGGTACACAGGGACCGGAGACCCAGTACTTC
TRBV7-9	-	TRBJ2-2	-	CASELSANTGELFF	TGTGCGAGCGAATTGTCGGCGAACACCGGGGAGCTGTTTTTT
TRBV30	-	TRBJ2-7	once	CAWRGGGLPYEQYF	TGTGCCTGGAGGGGAGGGGGACTCCCCTACGAGCAGTACTTC
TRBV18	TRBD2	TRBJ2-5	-	CASSPTGLAGPIVETQYF	TGTGCCAGCTCACCGACAGGACTAGCGGGGCCCATCGTGGAGACCCAGTACTTC
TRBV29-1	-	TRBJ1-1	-	CSALTGGNTEAFF	TGCAGCGCTTTGACGGGAGGGAACACTGAAGCTTTCTTT
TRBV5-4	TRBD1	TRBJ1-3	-	CASSLGGQGLSYHSGNTIYF	TGTGCCAGCAGCTTAGGAGGACAGGGCCTTAGTTACCACTCTGGAAACACCATATATTTT
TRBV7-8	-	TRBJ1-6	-	CASSLYRSSYNSPLHF	TGTGCCAGCAGCTTATATCGGAGCTCCTATAATTCACCCCTCCACTTT
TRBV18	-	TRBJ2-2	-	CASSPPSGGANTGELFF	TGTGCCAGCTCACCACCATCGGGGGGCGCGAACACCGGGGAGCTGTTTTTT
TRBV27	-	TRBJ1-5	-	CASSSQGLEAQHF	TGTGCCAGCAGTTCGCAGGGACTCGAGGCCCAGCATTTT
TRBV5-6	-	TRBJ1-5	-	CASSLGAVSNQPQHF	TGTGCCAGCAGCTTGGGTGCGGTTAGCAATCAGCCCCAGCATTTT
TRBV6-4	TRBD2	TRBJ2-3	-	CASSDSSGGGTDTQYF	TGTGCCAGCAGTGACTCAAGCGGGGGGGGCACAGATACGCAGTATTTT
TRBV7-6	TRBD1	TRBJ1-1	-	CASRLDRVAEAFF	TGTGCCAGCAGACTGGACAGGGTAGCGGAAGCTTTCTTT
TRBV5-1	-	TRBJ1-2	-	CPPLWGELGYTF	TGCCCCCCATTGTGGGGAGAACTTGGCTACACCTTC
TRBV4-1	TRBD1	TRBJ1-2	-	CASSQVTRQGNYGYTF	TGCGCCAGCAGCCAAGTCACTCGACAGGGGAACTATGGCTACACCTTC
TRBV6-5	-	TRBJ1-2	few	CASSLDSSTLYGYTF	TGTGCCAGCAGTTTAGACTCTAGTACACTCTATGGCTACACCTTC
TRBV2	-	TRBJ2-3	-	CASGRENTQYF	TGTGCCAGCGGCAGGGAAAATACGCAGTATTTT
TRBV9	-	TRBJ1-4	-	CASSVGSGLNEKLFF	TGTGCCAGCAGCGTAGGTAGCGGTCTTAATGAAAAACTGTTTTTT
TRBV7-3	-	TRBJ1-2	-	CASSPTGMDGYTF	TGTGCCAGCAGCCCAACAGGGATGGATGGCTACACCTTC
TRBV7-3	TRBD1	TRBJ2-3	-	CASSRDRGFLTQYF	TGTGCCAGCAGCCGGGACAGGGGATTTTTGACGCAGTATTTT
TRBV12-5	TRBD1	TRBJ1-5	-	CASGRTGGGQPQHF	TGTGCTAGTGGCCGAACAGGGGGTGGTCAGCCCCAGCATTTT
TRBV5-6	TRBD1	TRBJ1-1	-	CASSSPWGGQGRTEAFF	TGTGCCAGCAGCTCCCCTTGGGGGGGACAGGGGCGGACGGAAGCTTTCTTT
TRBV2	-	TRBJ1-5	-	CASRQTRRAYF	TGTGCCAGCAGACAGACCCGGCGGGCCTACTTT
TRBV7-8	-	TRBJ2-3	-	CASSLALGREGYTQYF	TGTGCCAGCAGCTTAGCGTTAGGCAGGGAAGGTTATACGCAGTATTTT